Below are 18 T cell receptor beta chains sequenced from a single sample in a study of blood T cell repertoires in COVID-19 (dated by TCRdb to about 2020). The library was obtained by the immunoSEQ multiplex PCR assay. Here the immuneACCESS table is served through TCRdb, limited to in-frame sequences with V and J called. Missing clones are a known gap in these copies; in checked studies unresolved V genes cover under half, and the rest lacks a known reason. The sample table contains 350,000 to 400,000 clones; only one count was recorded for about 88% of them. Roughly 7.1% of the sample is held by the ten biggest clonotypes. Sequencing input: peripheral blood. The receptors were gathered from a woman aged 55 to 70 with COVID-19, enrolled during active disease.

The rearrangement uses TRBV25-1 and TRBJ1-1, with no clear D. Germline V gene data show CDR1 as MGHDK and CDR2 as SYGVNS. CDR3 length: 15 amino acids. Trimming took off 6 bases at V and 2 bases at J, with 16 bases between the two ends. The CDR3 region is CASRGRAGPNTEAFF. The DNA for the CDR3 is TGTGCCAGCAGGGGGAGAGCGGGCCCAAACACTGAAGCTTTCTTT.

This clone has a single count. V gene TRBV7-2 combines with J gene TRBJ2-7; D might be TRBD1 (6 bases). Germline-derived CDR1 and CDR2 are SGHTA and FQGNSA. The CDR3 sequence is 13 residues long. Trimming stripped 3 bases from V and 9 bases from J, with 15 bases between. This chain's CDR3 is CASSFEPQGGQYF. The DNA of the CDR3 is TGTGCCAGCAGCTTTGAACCCCAAGGGGGGCAGTACTTC.

The J gene is TRBJ2-7, the V gene TRBV19; possible D gene TRBD1, 5 bases. The germline V and J ends were trimmed by 2 bases and 1 base, with 6 bases remaining between them. CDR1 and CDR2 (germline): LNHDA, SQIVND (reference sequence). There are 13 residues in the CDR3. For the CDR3, the DNA is TGTGCCAGTAGTATACAGGGATCCTACGAGCAGTACTTC. This translates into CASSIQGSYEQYF.

The chain recombines TRBV3-1 (or the pseudogene TRBV3-2) with TRBJ1-2; unclear D gene. Germline CDR1 LGHDT, CDR2 YNNKEL (reference sequence). CDR3 length: 12 residues. Trimming took off 1 base at V and 8 bases at J, with 8 bases between the two ends. CDR3 DNA: TGTGCCAGCAGCCAAGGCCCAGGAGGCTACACCTTC. Its protein product is CASSQGPGGYTF.

This clone was seen more than once but under ten times. The chain has TRBV29-1 and TRBJ2-3; 8 bases fit TRBD1. V lost 6 bases and J lost 0; bases outside the gene matches: 11. The germline CDR1 and CDR2 sequences are SQVTM and ANQGSEA. The CDR3 totals 16 residues. CDR3 sequence: CSVGDQGAGSTDTQYF. CDR3 DNA: TGCAGCGTGGGGGACCAGGGGGCTGGGAGCACAGATACGCAGTATTTT.

The chain links TRBV7-6 to TRBJ2-3; TRBD2 agrees at 11 bases. Germline trimming cut 5 bases from V and 5 bases from J; bases unmatched to any gene: 9. In germline, CDR1 is SGHVS, CDR2 FNYEAQ. This CDR3 is built from 16 residues. The CDR3: CASSHAFSGGGDTQYF. As DNA, the CDR3 is TGTGCCAGCAGCCACGCCTTTAGCGGGGGGGGAGATACGCAGTATTTT.

This sequence joins TRBV3-1 (or the pseudogene TRBV3-2) and TRBJ2-3, with 10 positions matching TRBD2. Germline CDR1 LGHDT, CDR2 YNNKEL (reference sequence). J gave up 4 bases and V 5 bases, and 15 bases lay outside the gene matches. This CDR3 region has 18 residues. CDR3 sequence: CASSYLAGALGRADTQYF. CDR3 nucleotides: TGTGCCAGCAGCTACCTAGCGGGGGCCCTCGGGAGGGCAGATACGCAGTATTTT.

This clone was observed a few times. This chain joins TRBV6-5 and TRBJ2-5, with TRBD1 matching 7 bases. Losses at the gene ends were 2 bases for V and 4 bases for J; bases not matched to a gene: 4. The CDR3 length is 14 residues. Germline V gene data show CDR1 as MNHEY and CDR2 as SVGAGI. The CDR3 nucleotides read TGTGCCAGCAGTTACAGACAGGGTGGAGAGACCCAGTACTTC. This encodes CASSYRQGGETQYF.

The chain couples TRBV3-1 (or the pseudogene TRBV3-2) to TRBJ2-7; possibly TRBD1 for D (5 bases). V lost 3 bases to trimming and J lost 1 base, with 13 bases between them. Germline lookup yields CDR1 LGHDT and CDR2 YNNKEL (reference sequence). The CDR3 loop spans 15 amino acids. The CDR3 loop is CASSHDSRESYEQYF. DNA for the CDR3: TGTGCCAGCAGCCATGATAGCAGGGAATCCTACGAGCAGTACTTC.

V gene TRBV7-2 combines with J gene TRBJ2-2; D possibly corresponds to TRBD2 (5 bases). Germline V gene sequence: CDR1 SGHTA, CDR2 FQGNSA. The germline V and J ends were trimmed by 1 base and 4 bases, with 10 bases remaining between them. CDR3 length: 15 residues. This CDR3 reads CASSLVGRGTGELFF. In nucleotides, the CDR3 is TGTGCCAGCAGCTTAGTAGGGAGAGGCACCGGGGAGCTGTTTTTT.

The chain recombines TRBV9 with TRBJ1-3; 7 bases match TRBD1. CDR3 length: 17 amino acids. The germline CDR1 and CDR2 sequences are SGDLS and YYNGEE. Losses at the gene ends were 0 bases for V and 0 bases for J; bases not matched to a gene: 6. CDR3 in amino acids: CASSVDPRDSSGNTIYF. The DNA of the CDR3 is TGTGCCAGCAGCGTAGACCCCCGGGACAGCTCTGGAAACACCATATATTTT.

The chain couples TRBV29-1 to TRBJ1-4; D not certain. Germline CDR1 SQVTM, CDR2 ANQGSEA. This CDR3 is built from 14 residues. The ends were cut back, 2 bases at V and 8 bases at J, with 15 bases in the middle. The CDR3 DNA follows: TGCAGCGTTGAACTCTCCGGGTTTCGAGAAAAACTGTTTTTT. Amino acids: CSVELSGFREKLFF.

The chain employs TRBV24-1 and TRBJ1-6, with 9 bases lining up with TRBD1. The CDR3 contains 17 residues. Trimming cost V 1 base and J 5 bases; bases outside gene matches: 5. The germline V gene encodes CDR1 KGHDR and CDR2 SFDVKD. The CDR3 nucleotides read TGTGCCACCAGTGATTTAGGACAGGGGATAAATAATTCACCCCTCCACTTT. It codes for CATSDLGQGINNSPLHF.

This chain uses TRBV4-3 with TRBJ2-3; no clear D gene. CDR1 is LGHNA, CDR2 YSLEER, per germline. The CDR3 sequence is 16 residues long. The germline V and J ends were trimmed by 0 bases and 1 base, with 11 bases remaining between them. The CDR3 DNA reads as TGCGCCAGCAGCCAAGACCACGCACAACGCACAGATACGCAGTATTTT. This gives the protein CASSQDHAQRTDTQYF.

This sequence joins TRBV7-2 and TRBJ2-2, with 8 nucleotides matching TRBD2. Germline lookup yields CDR1 SGHTA and CDR2 FQGNSA. V shed 2 bases and J 5 bases; nucleotides not matched to a gene: 10. The CDR3 spans 17 residues. CDR3 sequence reads: CASSLFLGRGTTGELFF. In DNA form, the CDR3 reads TGTGCCAGCAGCTTATTTCTCGGGAGGGGCACGACCGGGGAGCTGTTTTTT.

The chain uses TRBV6-5 and TRBJ1-2; tentative D call: TRBD1 (5 bases). V was clipped by 7 bases and J by 1 base, with 10 bases between them. The CDR3 sequence is 13 residues long. Per the germline V gene, CDR1 is MNHEY and CDR2 is SVGAGI. This CDR3 reads CASKKTVNYGYTF. As DNA, the CDR3 is TGTGCCAGCAAAAAGACAGTTAACTATGGCTACACCTTC.

The genes are TRBV12-3 or TRBV12-4 and TRBJ2-5; the D gene is possibly TRBD1 (6 bases). V lost 6 bases, J lost 2 bases, and 10 bases lay in between. The CDR3 contains 13 residues. CDR3 loop: CASSRGQQETQYF. The DNA of the CDR3 is TGTGCCAGCAGCCGCGGACAGCAAGAGACCCAGTACTTC.

The chain joins TRBV5-1 to TRBJ2-2, with 7 nucleotides matching TRBD1. With 5 bases clipped from V and 1 base from J, the junction kept 8 bases outside the gene matches. CDR1 and CDR2 from the germline V gene are SGHRS and YFSETQ. This CDR3 has 16 residues. CDR3 DNA: TGCGCCAGCAGTCCGCCGGGACAGCTGAACACCGGGGAGCTGTTTTTT. Translated, it gives CASSPPGQLNTGELFF. Full variable domain (remainder filled in from reference TRBV5-1 and TRBJ2-2): KAGVTQTPRYLIKTRGQQVTLSCSPISGHRSVSWYQQTPGQGLQFLFEYFSETQRNKGNFPGRFSGRQFSNSRSEMNVSTLELGDSALYLCASSPPGQLNTGELFFGEGSRLTVL.